This T cell receptor (beta chain) was documented in a study of glioma-infiltrating T cells. Points from the study as a whole: Non-neoplastic patients had below-expected tissue-blood divergence, while all gliomas exceeded expectation.

TCR alpha and beta CDR3 regions were amplified from RNA using iRepertoire nested multiplex PCR. TCRdb itself ran the multiplex PCR reads through MiXCR, one entry per CDR3 protein. The sample lists about 410,000 distinct CDR3 sequences; roughly two fifths were seen once. The germline V gene has CDR1 MNHEY and CDR2 SVGAGI. The CDR3 runs 20 residues. V was shortened by 8 bases and J by 0 bases, with 29 bases between the two germline ends. This clonotype appeared once. Its specificity is not known. One base away lies a much larger clone, so this may be a sequencing read error. This clonotype was sampled from a human donor with low-grade glioma or glioblastoma, undergoing nonglioma brain surgery, or in good health (not recorded which). This chain uses TRBV6-5 with TRBJ1-5; D ambiguous. Sequenced input: glioma tissue, nonneoplastic brain tissue, or PBMCs (not recorded which). The DNA for the CDR3 is TGTGCCAGCCCCTGTCCGACCTCTCAGGCCCCATCCTATAGCAATCAGCCCCAGCATTTT. Protein sequence: CASPCPTSQAPSYSNQPQHF.